The source of this T cell receptor (beta chain) is a study of cytomegalovirus exposure and HLA in healthy donors. To note about this clone: Its specificity is unknown.

The PCR had 60 Vbeta and 13 Jbeta primers. Only in-frame clones appear in the TCRdb table, and some are missing; sequencing was by immunoSEQ multiplex PCR. Seen here are around 70,000 clones, about 75% observed once, and the top ten hold just under 5%. Broader study findings: In most subjects, TCR beta sequences reportedly gave accurate predictions of HLA-A and HLA-B alleles.

The CDR3 contains 13 residues. CDR1 and CDR2 from the germline V gene are LNHDA and SQIVND (reference sequence). V lost 1 base, J lost 7 bases, and 11 bases lay in between. The gene calls are TRBV19 and TRBJ2-7; perhaps TRBD2 as D (5 bases). Sequencing used PBMCs. The TCR sequence derives from a man in his fifties or sixties in good health and CMV-seropositive. CDR3 DNA sequence: TGTGCCAGTAGTATAGGAAGCGGTGCGGAGCAGTACTTC. Amino acids: CASSIGSGAEQYF.